This T cell receptor (beta chain) was documented in a study of CD8 T cells in ankylosing spondylitis. Findings of the study overall: Several highly homologous variants made up a TCR beta motif that seemed to typify ankylosing spondylitis blood. Before this, some motif variants had been reported in reactive arthritis synovial fluid and blood. Peripheral blood held disease-linked clones only at relatively low frequency, and these were CD8+. Reported data indicate significant enrichment of disease-linked clones within matched ankylosing spondylitis synovial fluid.

Quantitative 5'-RACE with molecular barcodes was used to make the TCR beta libraries. TCRdb reprocessed the 5' RACE reads with MiXCR, giving one entry per CDR3 protein. The sample lists roughly 300,000 distinct CDR3 sequences, around 7.6% seen once, with about 14% in the top ten. Concerning this clonotype itself: Its matching antigen is unknown.

The TCR sequence derives from a male donor with ankylosing spondylitis. The sequencing input was blood, either unsorted or a sorted T cell fraction (not recorded which).

CDR3 nucleotides: TGTGCCAGCTCTATAGGGACTAGCGGGAGATATTCTGAGCAGTTCTTC. Amino acid sequence: CASSIGTSGRYSEQFF. The V gene is TRBV18, the J gene TRBJ2-1; 14 bases align to TRBD2. J lost 9 bases, V lost 6 bases, and 10 bases had no gene match. The CDR3 has 16 amino acids. CDR1 is KGHSH, CDR2 LQKENI, per germline.